This TCR beta chain originates from a study of blood T cell repertoires in COVID-19. On the study more broadly: COVID-19 samples from acute and convalescent phases originated in the United States, Italy and Spain.

Original data processing: Amplification of reference gene primers was used by the study to estimate nucleated cell counts. The protocol was immunoSEQ multiplex PCR, while the TCRdb copy is restricted to in-frame clones and leaves out a portion. The DNA was the basis for D and trimming; V, J and clone size are from that table. The sample yields fewer than 200,000 clones, approximately 85% seen once. There are many counts of this clone. The CDR3 sequence is 13 residues long. Germline V gene sequence: CDR1 GTSNPN, CDR2 SVGIG (reference sequence). V shed 1 base and J shed 2 bases, with 8 bases lying between them.

The V call is TRBV30, the J call TRBJ1-1; unclear D gene. The source material was peripheral blood. This TCR was recovered from a man between 60 and 75 years old who had recovered from COVID-19. DNA of the CDR3: TGTGCCTGGAGTGGTAGACTCAACACTGAAGCTTTCTTT. It codes for CAWSGRLNTEAFF. The variable domain in full, completed from reference TRBV30 and TRBJ1-1, reads SQTIHQWPATLVQPVGSPLSLECTVEGTSNPNLYWYRQAAGRGLQLLFYSVGIGQISSEVPQNLSASRPQDRQFILSSKKLLLSDSGFYLCAWSGRLNTEAFFGQGTRLTVV.